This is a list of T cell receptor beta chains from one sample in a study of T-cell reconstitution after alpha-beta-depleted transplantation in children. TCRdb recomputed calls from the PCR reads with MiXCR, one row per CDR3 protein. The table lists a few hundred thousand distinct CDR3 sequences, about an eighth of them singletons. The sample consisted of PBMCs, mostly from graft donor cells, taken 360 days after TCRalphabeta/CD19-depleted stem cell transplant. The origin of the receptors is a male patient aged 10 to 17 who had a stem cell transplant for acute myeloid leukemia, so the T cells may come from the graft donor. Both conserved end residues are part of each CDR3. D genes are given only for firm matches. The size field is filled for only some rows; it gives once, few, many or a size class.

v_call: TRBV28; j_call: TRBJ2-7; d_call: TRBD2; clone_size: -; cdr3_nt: TGTGCCAGCAGAATGGGCGGGAGCTACGAGCAGTACTTC; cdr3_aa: CASRMGGSYEQYF
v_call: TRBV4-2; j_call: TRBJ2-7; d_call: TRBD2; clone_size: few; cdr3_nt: TGTGCCAGCAGCCCGCACTTATCTGGATCCGGGACTAGCGGGATCAAGGCTTACGAGCAGTACTTC; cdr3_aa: CASSPHLSGSGTSGIKAYEQYF
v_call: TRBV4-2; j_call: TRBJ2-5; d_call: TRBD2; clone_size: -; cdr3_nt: TGTGCCAGCAGCCAAGAGGGACTAGGGATCCAAGAGACCCAGTACTTC; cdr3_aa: CASSQEGLGIQETQYF
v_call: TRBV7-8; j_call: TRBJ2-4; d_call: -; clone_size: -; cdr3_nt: TGTGCCAGCAGCGCTGAAGGGGTTAAAGCCAAAAACATTCAGTACTTC; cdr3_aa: CASSAEGVKAKNIQYF
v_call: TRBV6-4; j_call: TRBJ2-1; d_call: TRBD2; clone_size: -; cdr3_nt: TGTGCCAGCAGTACCCCTAGCGGGAGCTCCTACAATGAGCAGTTCTTC; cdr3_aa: CASSTPSGSSYNEQFF
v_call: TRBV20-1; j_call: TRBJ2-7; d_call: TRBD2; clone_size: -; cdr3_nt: TGCAGTGCCGAGCGGGGCGGGGCCTACGAGCAGTACTTC; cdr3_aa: CSAERGGAYEQYF
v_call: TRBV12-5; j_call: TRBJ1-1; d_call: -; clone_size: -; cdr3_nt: TGTGCTAGTGGTTTGGGAGACTTCAGGGTCGGCTCTGAAGCTTTCTTT; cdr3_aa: CASGLGDFRVGSEAFF
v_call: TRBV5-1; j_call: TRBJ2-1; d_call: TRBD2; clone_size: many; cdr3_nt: TGCGCCAGCAGCGTACCCTTGGGAGGGTCTGAGCAGTTCTTC; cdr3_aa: CASSVPLGGSEQFF
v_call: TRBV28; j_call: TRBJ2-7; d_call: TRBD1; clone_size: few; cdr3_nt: TGTGCCAGCAGTCCAAGGACAGGCGATACCTACGAGCAGTACTTC; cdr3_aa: CASSPRTGDTYEQYF
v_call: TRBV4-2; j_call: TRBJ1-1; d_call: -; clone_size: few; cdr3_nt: TGTGCCAGCAGCCAAGAAGCCAACTGGGATACTGAAGCTTTCTTT; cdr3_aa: CASSQEANWDTEAFF
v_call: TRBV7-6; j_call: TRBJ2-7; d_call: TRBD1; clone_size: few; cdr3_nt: TGTGCCAGCAGCTCGGGACAGGGGATCTACGAGCAGTACTTC; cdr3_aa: CASSSGQGIYEQYF
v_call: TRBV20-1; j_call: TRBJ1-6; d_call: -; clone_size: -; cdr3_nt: TGCAGTGCTAGAGATGAGGGGCGGGATTGGAATTCACCCCTCCACTTT; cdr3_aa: CSARDEGRDWNSPLHF
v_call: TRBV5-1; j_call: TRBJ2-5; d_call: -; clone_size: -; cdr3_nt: TGCGCCAGCAGCTTGGAGGAGGACAGTTACCAAGAGACCCAGTACTTC; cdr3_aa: CASSLEEDSYQETQYF
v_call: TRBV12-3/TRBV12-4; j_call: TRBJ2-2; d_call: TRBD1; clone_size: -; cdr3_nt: TGTGCCAGCCCGGGGACAGGTCGGGGGGAGCTGTTTTTT; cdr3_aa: CASPGTGRGELFF
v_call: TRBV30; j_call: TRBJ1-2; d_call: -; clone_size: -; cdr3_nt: TGTGCCTGGAGTGTCAGGGCGGACGGCGGCTACACCTTC; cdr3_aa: CAWSVRADGGYTF
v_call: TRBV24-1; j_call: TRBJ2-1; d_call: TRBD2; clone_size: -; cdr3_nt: TGTGCCACCAGTGATTTGCTTGGCGGGAGCGCCTACAATGAGCAGTTCTTC; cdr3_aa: CATSDLLGGSAYNEQFF
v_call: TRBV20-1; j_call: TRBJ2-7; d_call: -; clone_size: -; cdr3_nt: TGCAGTGCTACTACAGGGTCGGAGGGCGAGCAGTACTTC; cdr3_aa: CSATTGSEGEQYF
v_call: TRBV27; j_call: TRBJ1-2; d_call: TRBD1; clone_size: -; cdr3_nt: TGTGCCAGCAGCCTCATCTACAGGGGGCACTACACCTTC; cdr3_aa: CASSLIYRGHYTF
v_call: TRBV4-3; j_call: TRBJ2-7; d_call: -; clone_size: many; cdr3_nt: TGCGCCAGCAGCCAAGAAGGGCGGCGGGACGGATACTTTACCTACGAGCAGTACTTC; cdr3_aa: CASSQEGRRDGYFTYEQYF
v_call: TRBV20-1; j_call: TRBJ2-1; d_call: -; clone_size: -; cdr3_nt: TGCAGTGCTAGAGTATTGTTAGGAGGGCCGGGCTCCTACAATGAGCAGTTCTTC; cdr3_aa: CSARVLLGGPGSYNEQFF
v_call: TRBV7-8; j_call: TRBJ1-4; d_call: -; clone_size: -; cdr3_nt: TGTGCCAGCAGGAGAAATCAGGGTGAAAAACTGTTTTTT; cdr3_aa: CASRRNQGEKLFF
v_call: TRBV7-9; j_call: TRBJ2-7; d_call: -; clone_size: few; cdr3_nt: TGTGCCAGCAGTCCAAGAGGGGGGGGCTCCTACGAGCAGTACTTC; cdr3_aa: CASSPRGGGSYEQYF
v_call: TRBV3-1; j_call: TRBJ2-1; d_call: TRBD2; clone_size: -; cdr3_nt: TGTGCCAGCAGCCAAGAATCGGCTAGCGGGTGGGGAGGGCAGTTCTTC; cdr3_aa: CASSQESASGWGGQFF
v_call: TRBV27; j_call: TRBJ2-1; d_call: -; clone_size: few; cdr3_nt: TGTGCCAGCAACCATCGAGTCTCAGCCTCCTACAATGAGCAGTTCTTC; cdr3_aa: CASNHRVSASYNEQFF
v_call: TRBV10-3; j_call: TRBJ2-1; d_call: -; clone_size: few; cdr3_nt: TGTGCCATCAGTGGGCGCACGAGGGAATTATACAATGAGCAGTTCTTC; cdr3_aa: CAISGRTRELYNEQFF
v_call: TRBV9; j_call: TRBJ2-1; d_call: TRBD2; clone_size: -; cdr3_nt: TGTGCCAGCAGCGTAGGTCCGGGTGCGGGAGGGAGCGTCAATGAGCAGTTCTTC; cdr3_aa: CASSVGPGAGGSVNEQFF
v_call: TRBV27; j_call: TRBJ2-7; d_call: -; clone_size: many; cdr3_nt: TGTGCCAGCAGTTTTCGGGGAGCGGGCTCCGAGCAGTACTTC; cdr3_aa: CASSFRGAGSEQYF
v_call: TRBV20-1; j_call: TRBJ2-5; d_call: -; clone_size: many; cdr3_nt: TGCAGTGCTGCTCAGGGGGGAGCGACCCAGTACTTC; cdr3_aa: CSAAQGGATQYF
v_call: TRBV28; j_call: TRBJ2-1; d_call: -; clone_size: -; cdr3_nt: TGTGCCAGCACCTGGTACACCGTGGGGGGCGCAGGGGACAATGAGCAGTTCTTC; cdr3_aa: CASTWYTVGGAGDNEQFF
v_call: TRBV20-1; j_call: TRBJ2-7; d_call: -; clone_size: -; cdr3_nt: TGCAGTGCTAGAGAGTGGCCACTACTTCCCTACGAGCAGTACTTC; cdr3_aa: CSAREWPLLPYEQYF
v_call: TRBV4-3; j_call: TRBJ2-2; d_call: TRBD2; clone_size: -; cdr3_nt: TGCGCCAGCAGCCAAGATATACTAGCGGCTAACACCGGGGAGCTGTTTTTT; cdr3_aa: CASSQDILAANTGELFF
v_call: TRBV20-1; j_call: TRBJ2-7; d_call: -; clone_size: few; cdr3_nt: TGCAGTGCGGCGGAGACTAGGGAGCAGTACTTC; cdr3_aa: CSAAETREQYF